Listed here are 2 T cell receptor beta chains from one sample, sequenced in a study of cytomegalovirus exposure and HLA in healthy donors. Researchers ran the PCR with 60 Vbeta and 13 Jbeta primers. Assay used: immunoSEQ multiplex PCR; TCRdb lists only in-frame clones, some missing. The table has about 200,000 clones, 82% seen once. The sample consisted of PBMCs. These receptors were collected from a woman in her forties or fifties in good health and CMV-seropositive.

The genes are TRBV5-1 and TRBJ2-1; 12 positions agree with TRBD2. The germline CDR1 and CDR2 sequences are SGHRS and YFSETQ. J was trimmed by 3 bases and V by 3 bases; bases with no gene match: 10. The CDR3 has 18 amino acids. The CDR3 coding sequence is TGCGCCAGCAGCTCCAGACTCTGGACTAGCGGGAACTACAATGAGCAGTTCTTC. Protein: CASSSRLWTSGNYNEQFF.

V gene TRBV7-9 combines with J gene TRBJ2-3, with 9 bases matching TRBD1. Germline lookup yields CDR1 SEHNR and CDR2 FQNEAQ (reference sequence). V lost 4 bases and J lost 4; bases outside the gene matches: 6. The CDR3 runs to 15 residues. CDR3: CASSSPGQGADTQYF. In nucleotides, the CDR3 is TGTGCCAGCAGCTCACCGGGACAGGGCGCAGATACGCAGTATTTT.